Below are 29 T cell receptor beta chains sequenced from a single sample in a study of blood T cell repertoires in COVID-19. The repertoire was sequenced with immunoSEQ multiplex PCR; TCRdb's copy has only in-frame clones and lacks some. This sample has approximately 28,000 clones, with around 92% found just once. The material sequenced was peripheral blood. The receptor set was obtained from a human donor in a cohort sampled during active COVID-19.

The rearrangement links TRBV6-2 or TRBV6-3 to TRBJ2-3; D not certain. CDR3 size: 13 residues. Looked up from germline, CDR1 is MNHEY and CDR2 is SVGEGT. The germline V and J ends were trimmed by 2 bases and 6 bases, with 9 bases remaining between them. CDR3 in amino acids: CASSYVYRDTQYF. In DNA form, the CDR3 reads TGTGCCAGCAGTTACGTGTATCGGGATACGCAGTATTTT.

CDR3 bases: TGCGCCAGCAGCTTACAGGGCGGAAACAATGAGCAGTTCTTC. Its translation is CASSLQGGNNEQFF. This rearrangement joins TRBV5-1 to TRBJ2-1; tentative D call: TRBD1 (6 bases). CDR1 and CDR2 from the germline V gene are SGHRS and YFSETQ. The V end was cut by 2 bases, the J end by 5 bases, with 11 bases between. This CDR3 spans 14 amino acids.

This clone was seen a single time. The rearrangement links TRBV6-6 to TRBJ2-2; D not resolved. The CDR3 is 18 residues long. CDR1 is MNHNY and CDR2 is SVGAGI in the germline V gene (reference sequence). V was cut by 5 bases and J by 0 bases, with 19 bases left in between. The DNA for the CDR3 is TGTGCCAGCAGTCCCTCTTGGAGACTCGGCACGAACACCGGGGAGCTGTTTTTT. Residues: CASSPSWRLGTNTGELFF.

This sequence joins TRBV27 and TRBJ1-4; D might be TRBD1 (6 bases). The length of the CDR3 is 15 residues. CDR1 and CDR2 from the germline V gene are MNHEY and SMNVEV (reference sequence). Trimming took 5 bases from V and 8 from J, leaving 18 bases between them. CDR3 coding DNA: TGTGCCAGCAGTCCCGGGACAACATCCAAAGAAAAACTGTTTTTT. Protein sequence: CASSPGTTSKEKLFF.

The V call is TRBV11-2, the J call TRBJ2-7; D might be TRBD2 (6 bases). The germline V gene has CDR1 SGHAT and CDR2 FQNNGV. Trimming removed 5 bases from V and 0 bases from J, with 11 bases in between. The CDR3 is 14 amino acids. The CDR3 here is CASSLTTSSYEQYV. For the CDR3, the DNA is TGTGCCAGCAGCCTAACGACTAGCTCCTACGAGCAGTACGTC.

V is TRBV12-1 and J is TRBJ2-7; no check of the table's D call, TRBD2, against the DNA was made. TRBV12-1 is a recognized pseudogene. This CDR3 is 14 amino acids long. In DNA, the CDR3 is TGTGCCAGCAGCCCGGGACTAGCGGGAAGGCTGCAGTACGTC. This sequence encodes CASSPGLAGRLQYV.

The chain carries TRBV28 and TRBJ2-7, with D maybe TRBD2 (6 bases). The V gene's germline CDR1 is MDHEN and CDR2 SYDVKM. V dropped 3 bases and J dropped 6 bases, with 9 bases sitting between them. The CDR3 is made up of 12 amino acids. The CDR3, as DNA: TGTGCCAGCAGTTTCCAGGGACTCGAGCAGTACGTC. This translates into CASSFQGLEQYV.

The CDR3 sequence: CASSPIGQGAGELFF. CDR3 coding DNA: TGTGCCAGCTCCCCCATAGGACAGGGGGCCGGGGAGCTGTTTTTT. The genes are TRBV18 and TRBJ2-2; TRBD1 agrees at 10 bases. After removal of 6 bases from V and 6 bases from J, the junction contained 7 bases not matched to a gene. Looked up from germline, CDR1 is KGHSH and CDR2 is LQKENI. The CDR3 sequence is 15 residues long.

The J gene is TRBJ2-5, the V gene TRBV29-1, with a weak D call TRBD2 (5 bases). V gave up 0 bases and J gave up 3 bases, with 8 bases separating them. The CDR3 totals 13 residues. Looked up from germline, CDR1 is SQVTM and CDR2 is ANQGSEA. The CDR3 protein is CSVEDPGEETQYF. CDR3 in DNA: TGCAGCGTTGAAGATCCCGGGGAAGAGACCCAGTACTTC.

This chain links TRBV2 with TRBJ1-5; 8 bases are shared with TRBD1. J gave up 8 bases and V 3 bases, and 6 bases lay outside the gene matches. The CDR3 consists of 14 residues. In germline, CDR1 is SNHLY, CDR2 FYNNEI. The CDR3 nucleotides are TGTGCCAGCAGTGAGGACAGGGCCAGGGAGCCCCAGCATTTT. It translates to CASSEDRAREPQHF.

The CDR3 DNA reads TGTGCCAGCAGTTTCCGGGACTTCTTGTACGAGCAGTACGTC. It yields the protein CASSFRDFLYEQYV. The chain carries TRBV28 and TRBJ2-7, with TRBD2 as a possible D gene (6 bases). The CDR3 extends over 14 amino acids. Trimming stripped 3 bases from V and 4 bases from J, with 13 bases between. Germline lookup yields CDR1 MDHEN and CDR2 SYDVKM.

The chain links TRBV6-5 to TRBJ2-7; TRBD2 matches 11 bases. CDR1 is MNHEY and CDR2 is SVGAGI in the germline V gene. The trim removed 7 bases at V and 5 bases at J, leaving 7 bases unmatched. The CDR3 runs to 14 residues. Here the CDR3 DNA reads TGTGCCAGCAAAAAGGGACTAGCGGACCACGAGCAGTACTTC. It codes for CASKKGLADHEQYF.

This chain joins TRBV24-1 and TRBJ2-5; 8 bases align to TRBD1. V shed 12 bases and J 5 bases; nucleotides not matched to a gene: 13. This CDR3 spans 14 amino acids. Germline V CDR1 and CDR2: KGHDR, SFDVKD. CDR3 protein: CAAEIRQGSETQYF. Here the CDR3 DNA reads TGTGCCGCCGAAATCAGACAGGGGTCGGAGACCCAGTACTTC.

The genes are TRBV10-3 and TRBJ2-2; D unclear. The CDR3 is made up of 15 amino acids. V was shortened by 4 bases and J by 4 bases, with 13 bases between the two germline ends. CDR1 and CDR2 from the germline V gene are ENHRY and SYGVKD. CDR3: CAISGAPEPTGELFF. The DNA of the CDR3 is TGTGCCATCAGTGGAGCGCCCGAACCCACCGGGGAGCTGTTTTTT.

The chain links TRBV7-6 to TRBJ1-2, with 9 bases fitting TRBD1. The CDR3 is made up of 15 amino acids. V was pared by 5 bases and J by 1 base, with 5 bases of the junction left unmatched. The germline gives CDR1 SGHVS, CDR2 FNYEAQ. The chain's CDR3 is CASSLGQGHNYGYTF. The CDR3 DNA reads TGTGCCAGCAGCCTAGGACAGGGGCATAACTATGGCTACACCTTC.

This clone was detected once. CDR3 coding DNA: TGTGCCATCAGTGAGCGGGGGGCGGTCGGGAACGAGCAGTACTTC. This sequence encodes CAISERGAVGNEQYF. The gene calls are TRBV10-3 and TRBJ2-7; a possible D gene is TRBD2 (7 bases). Deletions cut 2 bases from V and 5 bases from J, with 16 bases between. The CDR3 is 15 amino acids. The germline gives CDR1 ENHRY, CDR2 SYGVKD.

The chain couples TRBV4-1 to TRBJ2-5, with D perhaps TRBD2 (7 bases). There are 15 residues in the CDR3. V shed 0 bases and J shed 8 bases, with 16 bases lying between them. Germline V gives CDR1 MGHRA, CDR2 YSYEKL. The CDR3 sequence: CASSQDVGGPKTQYF. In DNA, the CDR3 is TGCGCCAGCAGCCAAGATGTCGGGGGGCCTAAAACCCAGTACTTC.

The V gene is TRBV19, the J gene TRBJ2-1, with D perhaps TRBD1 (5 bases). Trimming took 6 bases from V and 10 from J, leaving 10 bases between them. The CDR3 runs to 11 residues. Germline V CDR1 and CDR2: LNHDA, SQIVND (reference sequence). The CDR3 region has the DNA TGTGCCAGTAGGATTTACAGGGAGCAGTTCTTC. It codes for CASRIYREQFF.

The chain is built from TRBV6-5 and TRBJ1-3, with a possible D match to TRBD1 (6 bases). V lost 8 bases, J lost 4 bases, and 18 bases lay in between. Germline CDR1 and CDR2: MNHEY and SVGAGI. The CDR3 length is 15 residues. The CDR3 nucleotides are TGTGCCAGCCGGGACGGAGGGGGGGGCGGAAACACCATATATTTT. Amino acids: CASRDGGGGGNTIYF.

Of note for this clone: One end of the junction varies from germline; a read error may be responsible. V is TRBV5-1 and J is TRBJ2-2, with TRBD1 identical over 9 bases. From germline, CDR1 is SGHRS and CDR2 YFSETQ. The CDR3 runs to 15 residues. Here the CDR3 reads CASSLGQGYTGELFF. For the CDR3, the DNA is TGCGCCAGCAGTTTGGGACAGGGCTACACCGGGGAGCTGTTTTTT.

The chain's CDR3 is CASRSRGGFEKLFF. The CDR3 DNA sequence: TGTGCCAGCAGGTCTAGGGGGGGGTTTGAAAAACTGTTTTTT. The chain carries TRBV2 and TRBJ1-4; D possibly corresponds to TRBD1 (6 bases). Germline CDR1 and CDR2: SNHLY and FYNNEI. This CDR3 is 14 amino acids long. V was pared by 6 bases and J by 7 bases, with 15 bases between.

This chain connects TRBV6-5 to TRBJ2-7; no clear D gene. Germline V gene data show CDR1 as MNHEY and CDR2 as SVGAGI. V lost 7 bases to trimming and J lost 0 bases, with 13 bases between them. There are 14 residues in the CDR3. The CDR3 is CASTPTVNSYEQYF. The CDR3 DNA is TGTGCCAGCACCCCCACGGTGAACTCCTACGAGCAGTACTTC.

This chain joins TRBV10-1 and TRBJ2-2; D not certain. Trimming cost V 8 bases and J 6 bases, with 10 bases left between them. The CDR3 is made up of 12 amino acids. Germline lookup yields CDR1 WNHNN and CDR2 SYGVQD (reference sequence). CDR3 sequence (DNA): TGCGCCAGCTCAGGAAATCCCGGGGAGCTGTTTTTT. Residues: CASSGNPGELFF.

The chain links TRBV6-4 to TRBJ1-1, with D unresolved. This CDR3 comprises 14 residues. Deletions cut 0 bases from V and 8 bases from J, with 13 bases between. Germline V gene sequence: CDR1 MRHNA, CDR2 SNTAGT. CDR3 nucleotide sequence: TGTGCCAGCAGTGACTCAGTTTCCGCCCGGGAAGCTTTCTTT. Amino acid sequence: CASSDSVSAREAFF.

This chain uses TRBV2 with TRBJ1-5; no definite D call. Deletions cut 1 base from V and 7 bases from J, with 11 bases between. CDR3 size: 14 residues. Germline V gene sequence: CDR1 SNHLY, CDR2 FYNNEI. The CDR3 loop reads CASSEDGMGQPQHF. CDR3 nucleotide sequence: TGTGCCAGCAGTGAAGACGGGATGGGGCAGCCCCAGCATTTT.

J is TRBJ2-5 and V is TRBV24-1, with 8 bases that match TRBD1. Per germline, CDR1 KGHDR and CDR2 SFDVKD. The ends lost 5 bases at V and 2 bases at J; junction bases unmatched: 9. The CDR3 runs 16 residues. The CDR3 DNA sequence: TGTGCCACCAGTGGAGGGACAGGAGGGTGGCAAGAGACCCAGTACTTC. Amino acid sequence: CATSGGTGGWQETQYF.

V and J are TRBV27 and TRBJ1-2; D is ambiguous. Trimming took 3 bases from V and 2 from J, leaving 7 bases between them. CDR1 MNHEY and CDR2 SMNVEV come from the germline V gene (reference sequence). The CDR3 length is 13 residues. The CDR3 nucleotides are TGTGCCAGCAGTTTTGCGGAGAACTATGGCTACACCTTC. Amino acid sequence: CASSFAENYGYTF.

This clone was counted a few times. This chain's CDR3 is CATSGGQGHIGELFF. The CDR3 DNA follows: TGTGCCACCAGCGGGGGACAGGGGCATATCGGGGAGCTGTTTTTT. The rearrangement uses TRBV15 and TRBJ2-2, with TRBD1 identical over 10 bases. This CDR3 has 15 residues. Germline V gene data show CDR1 as LNHNV and CDR2 as YYDKDF (reference sequence). J lost 7 bases, V lost 5 bases, and 7 bases had no gene match.

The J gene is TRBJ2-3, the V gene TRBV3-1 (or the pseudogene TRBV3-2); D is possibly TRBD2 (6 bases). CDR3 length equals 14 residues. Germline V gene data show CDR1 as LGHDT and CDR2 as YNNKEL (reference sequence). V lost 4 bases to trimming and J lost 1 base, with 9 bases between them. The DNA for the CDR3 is TGTGCCAGCAGCCTGACGGGGGGCACAGATACGCAGTATTTT. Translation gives CASSLTGGTDTQYF.